This entry lists 18 T cell receptor beta chains sequenced from one sample in a study of early T cells in non-severe SARS-CoV-2 infection (dated by TCRdb to about 2021). Library preparation employed 5' RACE. This sample was sequenced with a NextSeq 500. The public reads were run again by TCRdb, first through fastp at Q25 and then through MiXCR, and only productive beta chains were kept. When rows share a CDR3 protein, they turn into one entry using the most common DNA and genes. This sample holds roughly 52,000 distinct CDR3 sequences; more than 6.5% were observed only once. Roughly 5.6% of the sample rests with the top ten. This material consisted of whole blood, taken at baseline. These receptors were taken from an adult who was a healthcare worker with PCR-confirmed SARS-CoV-2 infection or an uninfected control (not recorded which).

This clonotype came up many times. In nucleotides, the CDR3 is TGCGCCAGCAGCCCCACCCAGGGGCAATCCTACGAGCAGTACTTC. The encoded protein is CASSPTQGQSYEQYF. The chain joins TRBV5-1 to TRBJ2-7, with TRBD1 as a possible D gene (6 bases). The ends were cut back, 4 bases at V and 1 base at J, with 15 bases in the middle. Germline V lookup: CDR1 SGHRS, CDR2 YFSETQ. The CDR3 sequence is 15 residues long.

In its sample, this clonotype was seen many times. The chain is built from TRBV20-1 and TRBJ2-7; D is unresolved. There are 13 residues in the CDR3. Germline V gives CDR1 DFQATT, CDR2 SNEGSKA (reference sequence). Between the trimmed V and J ends, which lost 3 bases and 1 base, there was a span of 10 bases. In DNA, the CDR3 is TGCAGTGCTAGGACATATTTGTCCTACGAGCAGTACTTC. Amino acids: CSARTYLSYEQYF.

In its sample, this clonotype was seen a few times. CDR3 nucleotides: TGTGCCAGCAGTGACAGAGAGAACACTGAAGCTTTCTTT. Translation: CASSDRENTEAFF. The V call is TRBV6-4, the J call TRBJ1-1; D ambiguous. The CDR3 is 13 residues long. The ends were cut back, 2 bases at V and 1 base at J, with 5 bases in the middle. Germline CDR1 reads MRHNA; CDR2 reads SNTAGT.

This clonotype was found many times. V usage is TRBV6-5 and J usage is TRBJ1-1; D is unresolved. V was cut by 6 bases and J by 3 bases, with 11 bases left in between. Germline assignment: CDR1 MNHEY and CDR2 SVGAGI. The CDR3 contains 13 residues. The CDR3 spells CASRPDGYTEAFF. For the CDR3, the DNA is TGTGCCAGCAGACCGGACGGGTACACTGAAGCTTTCTTT.

The rearrangement uses TRBV9 and TRBJ2-1; tentatively, D is TRBD1 or TRBD2 (5 bases each). Germline V gene lookup returns CDR1 SGDLS and CDR2 YYNGEE. V was trimmed by 1 base and J by 10 bases, leaving 12 bases between them. The length of the CDR3 is 13 residues. The DNA for the CDR3 is TGTGCCAGCAGCGTAACGGACTGGGGGGAGCAGTTCTTC. It specifies CASSVTDWGEQFF.

This clonotype was detected many times. The J gene is TRBJ2-7, the V gene TRBV7-9; 11 bases map to TRBD1. Germline lookup yields CDR1 SEHNR and CDR2 FQNEAQ (reference sequence). This CDR3 comprises 16 residues. The junction had 8 bases not matched to a gene; V was cut back by 2 bases and J by 5 bases. The CDR3 sequence is CASSLPTGTGGDEQYF. The CDR3 DNA reads as TGTGCCAGCAGCTTACCTACGGGGACAGGGGGGGACGAGCAGTACTTC.

This clonotype occurred many times. The germline gene is not matched at one end of the junction; a read error may be the cause. The chain joins TRBV7-7 to TRBJ2-5, with TRBD2 matching 7 bases. Germline lookup yields CDR1 SSHAT and CDR2 FNYEAQ (reference sequence). The CDR3 consists of 18 residues. CDR3 nucleotide sequence: TGTGCTAGCAGCCCCCTGGGAGGGAGACTCAGCCGGGGTGAGACCCAGTACTTC. Its protein product is CASSPLGGRLSRGETQYF.

This clonotype was picked up many times. J is TRBJ1-1 and V is TRBV7-2, with 10 bases identical to TRBD1. Per germline, CDR1 SGHTA and CDR2 FQGNSA. The CDR3 length is 15 residues. V trimming: 4 bases; J trimming: 4 bases; junction bases outside the gene matches: 6. The CDR3 spells CASSSMDRGTTEAFF. CDR3 DNA: TGTGCCAGCAGCTCCATGGACAGGGGGACCACTGAAGCTTTCTTT. Together with reference TRBV7-2 and TRBJ1-1, the CDR3 gives the full variable domain: GAGVSQSPSNKVTEKGKDVELRCDPISGHTALYWYRQSLGQGLEFLIYFQGNSAPDKSGLPSDRFSAERTGGSVSTLTIQRTQQEDSAVYLCASSSMDRGTTEAFFGQGTRLTVV.

Ten or more counts support this clonotype. This chain joins TRBV15 and TRBJ2-1; no clear D gene. Germline V CDR1 and CDR2: LNHNV, YYDKDF (reference sequence). CDR3 length: 15 residues. Trimming took 3 bases from V and 2 from J, leaving 11 bases between them. In nucleotides, the CDR3 is TGTGCCACCAGCAGTGGGTTTGGGACCTACAATGAGCAGTTCTTC. Its protein product is CATSSGFGTYNEQFF.

This chain links TRBV12-3 or TRBV12-4 with TRBJ1-6; a possible D gene is TRBD1 (5 bases). V shed 7 bases and J shed 2 bases, with 6 bases lying between them. The CDR3 spans 13 residues. The CDR3 bases are TGTGCCAGCAAGGGGACCTATAATTCACCCCTCCACTTT. Translation: CASKGTYNSPLHF.

The V call is TRBV7-9, the J call TRBJ2-7, with 9 positions matching TRBD1. The length of the CDR3 is 15 residues. The junction had 4 bases not matched to a gene; V was cut back by 1 base and J by 3 bases. Per germline, CDR1 SEHNR and CDR2 FQNEAQ (reference sequence). The CDR3 DNA sequence: TGTGCCAGCAGCTTAGTGGGACAGGGCAACTACGAGCAGTACTTC. It yields the protein CASSLVGQGNYEQYF.

This clonotype was found many times. The chain has TRBV12-3 or TRBV12-4 and TRBJ1-5, with a weak D call TRBD1 (6 bases). The germline V and J ends were trimmed by 4 bases and 5 bases, with 15 bases remaining between them. This CDR3 contains 15 residues. CDR3 coding DNA: TGTGCCAGCAGTTCCACACAGGGAAAGTATCAGCCCCAGCATTTT. Its translation: CASSSTQGKYQPQHF.

This clonotype has more than one count but fewer than ten. The chain carries TRBV21-1 and TRBJ1-2. TRBV21-1 is listed as a pseudogene. This CDR3 is 11 amino acids long. The CDR3 region is CASSKHLGYTF. CDR3 in DNA: TGTGCCAGCAGCAAACATCTCGGCTACACCTTC.

Details on this clonotype: A read error is possible here, since a much larger clone lies one base away. The chain couples TRBV19 to TRBJ1-2; D is possibly TRBD1 (5 bases). Trimming took 3 bases from V and 7 from J, leaving 15 bases between them. Germline CDR1 is LNHDA and CDR2 is SQIVND (reference sequence). The CDR3 runs 14 residues. CDR3 coding DNA: TGTGCCAGTAGTATCGTCAGGGACGACTTTGGCTACACCTTC. It translates to CASSIVRDDFGYTF.

There are many counts of this clonotype. This chain uses TRBV29-1 with TRBJ2-5; no firm D call. V was cut by 2 bases and J by 7 bases, with 17 bases left in between. The CDR3 length is 14 residues. CDR1 is SQVTM and CDR2 is ANQGSEA in the germline V gene. Here the CDR3 reads CSVENSGPLRTQYF. The DNA of the CDR3 is TGCAGCGTTGAAAATTCGGGCCCATTAAGGACCCAGTACTTC.

This clonotype was observed at least ten times. The rearrangement joins TRBV4-3 to TRBJ2-1; TRBD2 aligns across 12 bases. J gave up 4 bases and V 3 bases, and 7 bases lay outside the gene matches. The CDR3 is made up of 17 amino acids. Germline CDR1 and CDR2: LGHNA and YSLEER. CDR3 in amino acids: CASSHDLAGGPYNEQFF. CDR3 nucleotides: TGCGCCAGCAGCCACGACCTAGCGGGGGGGCCTTACAATGAGCAGTTCTTC.

This clonotype was observed a few times. The genes are TRBV9 and TRBJ2-2; 8 bases line up with TRBD1. Germline CDR1 reads SGDLS; CDR2 reads YYNGEE. After removal of 5 bases from V and 7 bases from J, the junction contained 7 bases not matched to a gene. There are 14 residues in the CDR3. The CDR3 nucleotides are TGTGCCAGCAGATATACAGGGGGTGGCGGGGAGCTGTTTTTT. This translates into CASRYTGGGGELFF.

This clonotype was counted at least ten times. CDR3 region: CASSADRGNQPQHF. DNA for the CDR3: TGTGCCAGTAGCGCGGACAGGGGCAATCAGCCCCAGCATTTT. The chain has TRBV19 and TRBJ1-5; TRBD1 agrees at 8 bases. Germline CDR1 and CDR2: LNHDA and SQIVND (reference sequence). The ends lost 6 bases at V and 2 bases at J; junction bases unmatched: 3. The CDR3 is 14 residues long.